The following is a T cell receptor (beta chain) sequence with its context. Its cognate antigen has yet to be identified. Base qualities are missing; no much larger clone stands one base away. Peripheral blood CD8+ and CD4+ T cells from healthy donors, Susac syndrome patients and multiple sclerosis patients were profiled by high-throughput TCR beta sequencing. Treatment-naive patients with stable or active relapsing-remitting disease fulfilling revised McDonald criteria were used as multiple sclerosis controls. Bulk CD8+ and CD4+ T cells were purified by magnetic negative isolation, whereas CD8+ TEMRA cells were enriched by FACS. Blood was drawn into EDTA tubes, processed within 24 hours, and PBMCs were isolated by density gradient centrifugation. PBMCs destined for TCR sequencing were cryopreserved in liquid nitrogen and later thawed in a 37 °C water bath. Purity of sorted or isolated CD4+, CD8+ and CD8+ TEMRA cells was at least 90%.

The data belong to a study of CD8 T cells in Susac syndrome (dated by TCRdb to about 2019). Background on the whole study: The study used repertoire sequencing to test whether antigen drove CD8+ T cell activation and differentiation in Susac syndrome. Here is what the overall study found, with its caveats: The study acknowledged that relatively few individuals were included in the TCR sequencing and HLA analysis.

The germline V gene (reference sequence) provides CDR1 SEHNR and CDR2 FQNEAQ. Reading from cysteine to phenylalanine, the CDR3 counts 17 amino acids. CDR3 DNA only is kept here, 51 bases in frame from base 1. V is pared back by 2 bases and J by 4 bases, with 17 bases lying between the germline termini. RNA was extracted using the RNeasy kit, and roughly 0.5 to 1 ug of the RNA was reverse transcribed with random hexamers. The immunoSEQ multiplex PCR assay, covering 54 Vbeta and 13 Jbeta segments, was used to amplify TCR beta CDR3 regions. PCR amplification bias was corrected using a synthetic template baseline for primer optimization and computational correction. The authors' pipeline ran thus. Reads were annotated to V, D and J genes per IMGT and analyzed with immunoSEQ Analyzer, keeping only productive sequences. Clonality was calculated as one minus the Shannon entropy normalized by log2 of the number of productive unique sequences. Public and private clones were assessed among the 100 most prevalent clones of each patient and control. Clones were defined as Susac-specific if absent from the healthy and MS cohorts, from 900 to 1,300 published viral clones and from other ImmuneACCESS disease sequences. The raw public data were reprocessed by TCRdb itself: fastp quality trimming at Q25, MiXCR clonotype calling, in-frame beta chains only. Each CDR3 protein appears once, grouped with its most common genes and DNA. These V and J calls originate from TCRdb's pipeline instead of the authors' own analysis. The sample table records approximately 160,000 distinct CDR3 sequences; approximately 95% of these occur just once. The leading ten clones occupy about 0.095% of the sample.

This sequence originates from a human donor with multiple sclerosis. Input material: CD4+ T cells from PBMCs. Recombination linked TRBV7-9 to TRBJ2-2, with a tentative D call of TRBD1 or TRBD2, each matching 5 bases. The DNA sequence is TGTGCCAGCAGCTTATCTGAAGGCCTGAGGGGCACCGGGGAGCTGTTTTTT. Its protein reads: CASSLSEGLRGTGELFF.